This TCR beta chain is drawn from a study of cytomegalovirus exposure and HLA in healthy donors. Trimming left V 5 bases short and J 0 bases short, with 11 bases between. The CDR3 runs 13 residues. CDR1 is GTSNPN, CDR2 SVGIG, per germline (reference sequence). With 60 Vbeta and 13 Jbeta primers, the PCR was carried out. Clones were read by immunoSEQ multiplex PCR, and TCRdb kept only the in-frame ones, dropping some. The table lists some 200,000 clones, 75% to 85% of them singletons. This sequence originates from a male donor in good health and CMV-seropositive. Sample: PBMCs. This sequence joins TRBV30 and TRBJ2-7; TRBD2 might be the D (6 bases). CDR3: CAWWDFRSYEQYF. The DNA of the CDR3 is TGTGCCTGGTGGGACTTCCGCTCCTACGAGCAGTACTTC.